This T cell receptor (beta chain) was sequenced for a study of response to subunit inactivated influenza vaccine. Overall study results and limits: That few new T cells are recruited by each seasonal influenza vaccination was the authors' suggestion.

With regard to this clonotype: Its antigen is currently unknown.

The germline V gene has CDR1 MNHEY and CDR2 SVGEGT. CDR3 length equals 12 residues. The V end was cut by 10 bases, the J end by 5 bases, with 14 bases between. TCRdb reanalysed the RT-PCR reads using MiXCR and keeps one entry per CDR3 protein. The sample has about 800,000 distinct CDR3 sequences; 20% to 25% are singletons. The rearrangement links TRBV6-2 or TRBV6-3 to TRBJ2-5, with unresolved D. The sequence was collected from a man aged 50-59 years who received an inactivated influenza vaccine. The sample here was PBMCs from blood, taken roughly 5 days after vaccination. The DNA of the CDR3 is TGTGCCAATAGGACCGTTCGGGAGACCCAGTACTTC. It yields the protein CANRTVRETQYF.